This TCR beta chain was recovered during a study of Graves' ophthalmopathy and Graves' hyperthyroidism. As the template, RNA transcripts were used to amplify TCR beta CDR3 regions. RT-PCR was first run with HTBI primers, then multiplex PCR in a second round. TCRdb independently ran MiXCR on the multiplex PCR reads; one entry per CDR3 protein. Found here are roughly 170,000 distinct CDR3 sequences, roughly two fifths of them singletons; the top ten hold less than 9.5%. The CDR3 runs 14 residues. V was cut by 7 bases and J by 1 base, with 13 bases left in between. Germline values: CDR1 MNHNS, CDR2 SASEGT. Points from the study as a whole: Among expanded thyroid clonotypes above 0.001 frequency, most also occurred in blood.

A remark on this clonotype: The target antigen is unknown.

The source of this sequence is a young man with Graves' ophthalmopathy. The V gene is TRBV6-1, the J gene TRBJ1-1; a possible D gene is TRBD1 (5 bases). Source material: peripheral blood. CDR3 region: CASTRDSTNTEAFF. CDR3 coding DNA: TGTGCCAGCACCAGAGACAGCACGAACACTGAAGCTTTCTTT.